A selection of T cell receptor beta chains follows, all from one sample in a study of CD8 T cells in ankylosing spondylitis. TCRdb called the 5' RACE reads again in MiXCR, with one record for every CDR3 protein. The sample has hundreds of thousands of distinct CDR3 sequences; more than 15% are singletons. Source material: blood, either unsorted or a sorted T cell fraction (not recorded which). These receptors came from a male donor with ankylosing spondylitis. The conserved cysteine and the conserved F or W are not part of the CDR3 here. The order of the fields is V gene, J gene, clone size, CDR3 protein. The listing skips clone size in some rows; elsewhere it reads once, few, many or a size class.

>TRBV6-1|TRBJ1-5|few
ASGGVYSNQPQH
>TRBV11-2|TRBJ2-5|.
ASSSGLAKETQY
>TRBV7-9|TRBJ1-4|.
ASSPRPMTGAGEKLF
>TRBV20-1|TRBJ2-5|.
SAGDRGKQETQY
>TRBV28|TRBJ2-1|.
ASSLYTHNEQF
>TRBV7-9|TRBJ1-4|.
ASSPFRDRGEKLF
>TRBV15|TRBJ1-5|.
ATSRGWGKNQPQH
>TRBV5-1|TRBJ2-1|few
ASNKDVPYNEQF
>TRBV24-1|TRBJ2-5|.
ATRQGETQY
>TRBV3-1|TRBJ2-7|.
ASSQGPIGGIYEQY
>TRBV6-2/TRBV6-3|TRBJ1-2|few
ASSGQWEEYGYT
>TRBV5-1|TRBJ2-7|.
ASSGWDRGYEQY
>TRBV20-1|TRBJ1-5|.
SALPGGSLSNQPQH
>TRBV19|TRBJ2-1|.
ASSSGWLAGPHNEQF
>TRBV29-1|TRBJ2-3|.
SVEDATSGTDTQY
>TRBV4-3|TRBJ2-2|few
ASSHLGLAGGPGELF
>TRBV12-3/TRBV12-4|TRBJ1-1|many
ASTQSGTGMKAF
>TRBV5-5|TRBJ2-2|few
ASSPTSGRGTGELF
>TRBV12-3/TRBV12-4|TRBJ1-1|.
ASSLRGDWTEAF
>TRBV3-1|TRBJ1-1|.
ASSQDNLGGRIAEAF
>TRBV3-1|TRBJ1-1|.
ARSQDGLRNTEAF
>TRBV28|TRBJ1-2|few
ASSFIWEFYGYT
>TRBV20-1|TRBJ2-7|.
SALKGTSGGYEQY